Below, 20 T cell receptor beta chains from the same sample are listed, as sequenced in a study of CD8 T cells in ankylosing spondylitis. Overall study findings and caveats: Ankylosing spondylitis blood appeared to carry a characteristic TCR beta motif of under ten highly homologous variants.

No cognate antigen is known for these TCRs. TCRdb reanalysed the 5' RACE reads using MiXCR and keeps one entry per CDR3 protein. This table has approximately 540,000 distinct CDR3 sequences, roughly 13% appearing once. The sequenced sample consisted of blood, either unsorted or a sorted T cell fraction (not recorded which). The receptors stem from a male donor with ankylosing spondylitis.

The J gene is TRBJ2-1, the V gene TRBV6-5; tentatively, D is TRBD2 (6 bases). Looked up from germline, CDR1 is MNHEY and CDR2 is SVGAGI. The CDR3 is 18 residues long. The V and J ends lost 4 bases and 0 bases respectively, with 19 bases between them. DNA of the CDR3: TGTGCCAGCAGTTGGAGGGGCTTACGGAGGGCCTCCTACAATGAGCAGTTCTTC. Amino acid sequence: CASSWRGLRRASYNEQFF.

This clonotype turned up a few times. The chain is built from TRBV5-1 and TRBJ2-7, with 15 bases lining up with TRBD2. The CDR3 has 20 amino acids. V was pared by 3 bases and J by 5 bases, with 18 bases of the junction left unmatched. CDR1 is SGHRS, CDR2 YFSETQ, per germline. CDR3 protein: CASSWGGPGLAGGFENEQYF. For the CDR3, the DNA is TGCGCCAGCAGCTGGGGGGGCCCCGGACTAGCGGGAGGGTTCGAGAACGAGCAGTACTTC.

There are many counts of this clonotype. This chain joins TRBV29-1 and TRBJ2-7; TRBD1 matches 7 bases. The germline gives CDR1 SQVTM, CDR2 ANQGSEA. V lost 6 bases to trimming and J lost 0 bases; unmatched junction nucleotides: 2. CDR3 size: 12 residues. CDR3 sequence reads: CSVRTGSYEQYF. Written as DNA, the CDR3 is TGCAGCGTGAGGACAGGCTCCTACGAGCAGTACTTC.

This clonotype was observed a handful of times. The CDR3 nucleotides are TGTGCCAGCAATTGGTGGACTGAAGCTTTCTTT. This encodes CASNWWTEAFF. This chain joins TRBV6-1 and TRBJ1-1; D call uncertain. This CDR3 spans 11 amino acids. Germline assignment: CDR1 MNHNS and CDR2 SASEGT. Trimming stripped 7 bases from V and 5 bases from J, with 8 bases between.

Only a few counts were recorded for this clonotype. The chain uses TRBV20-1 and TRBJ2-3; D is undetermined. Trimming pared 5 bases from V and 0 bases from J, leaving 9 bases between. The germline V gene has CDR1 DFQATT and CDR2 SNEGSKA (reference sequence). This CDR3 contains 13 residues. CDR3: CSARAASTDTQYF. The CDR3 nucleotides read TGCAGTGCTCGTGCGGCTAGCACAGATACGCAGTATTTT.

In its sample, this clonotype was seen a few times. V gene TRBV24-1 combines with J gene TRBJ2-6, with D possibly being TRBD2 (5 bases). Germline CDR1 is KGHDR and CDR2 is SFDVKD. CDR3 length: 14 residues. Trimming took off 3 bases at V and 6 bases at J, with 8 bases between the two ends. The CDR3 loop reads CATSDPREANVLTF. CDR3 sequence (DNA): TGTGCCACCAGTGATCCGAGGGAGGCCAACGTCCTGACTTTC.

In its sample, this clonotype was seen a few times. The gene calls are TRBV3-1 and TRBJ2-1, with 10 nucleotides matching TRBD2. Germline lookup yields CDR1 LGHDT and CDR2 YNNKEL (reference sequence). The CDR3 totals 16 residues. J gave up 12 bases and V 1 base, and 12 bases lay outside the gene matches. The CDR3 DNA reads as TGTGCCAGCAGCCAAGGCTTAGCGGGAGGCTTTACGTGGCAGTTCTTC. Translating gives CASSQGLAGGFTWQFF.

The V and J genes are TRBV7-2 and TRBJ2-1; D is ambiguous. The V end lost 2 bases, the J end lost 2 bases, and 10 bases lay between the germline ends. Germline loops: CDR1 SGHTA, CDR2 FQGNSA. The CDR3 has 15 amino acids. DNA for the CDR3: TGTGCCAGCAGCTTACATACTGGCCCCTACAATGAGCAGTTCTTC. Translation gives CASSLHTGPYNEQFF.

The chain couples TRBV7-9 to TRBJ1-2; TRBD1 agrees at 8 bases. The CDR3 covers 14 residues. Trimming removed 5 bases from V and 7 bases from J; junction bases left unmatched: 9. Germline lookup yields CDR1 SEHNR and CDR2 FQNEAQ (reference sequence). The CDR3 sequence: CASSADRGEGGYTF. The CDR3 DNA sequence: TGTGCCAGCAGCGCAGACAGGGGCGAGGGTGGCTACACCTTC. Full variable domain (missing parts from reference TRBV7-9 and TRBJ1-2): DTGVSQNPRHKITKRGQNVTFRCDPISEHNRLYWYRQTLGQGPEFLTYFQNEAQLEKSRLLSDRFSAERPKGSFSTLEIQRTEQGDSAMYLCASSADRGEGGYTFGSGTRLTVV.

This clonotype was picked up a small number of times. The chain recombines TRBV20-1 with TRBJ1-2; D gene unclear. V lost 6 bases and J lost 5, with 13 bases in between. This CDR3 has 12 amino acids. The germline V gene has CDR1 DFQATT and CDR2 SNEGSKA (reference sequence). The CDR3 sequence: CSARRQDYGYTF. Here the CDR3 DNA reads TGCAGTGCCAGAAGGCAGGATTATGGCTACACCTTC.

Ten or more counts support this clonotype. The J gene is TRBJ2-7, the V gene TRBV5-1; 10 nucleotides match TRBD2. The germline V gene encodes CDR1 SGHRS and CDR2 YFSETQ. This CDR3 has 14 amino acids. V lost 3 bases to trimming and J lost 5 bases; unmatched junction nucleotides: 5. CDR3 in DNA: TGCGCCAGCAGCTGGGGACTAGCGTCCGACGAGCAGTACTTC. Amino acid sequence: CASSWGLASDEQYF.

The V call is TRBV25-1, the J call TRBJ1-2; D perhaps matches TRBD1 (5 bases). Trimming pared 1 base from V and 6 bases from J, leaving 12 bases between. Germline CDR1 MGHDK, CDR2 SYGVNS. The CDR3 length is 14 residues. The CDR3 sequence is CASSEFEEGHGYTF. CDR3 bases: TGTGCCAGCAGTGAATTCGAGGAGGGGCATGGCTACACCTTC.

CDR3 in DNA: TGCAGCGTTAGCCCCGGGGACAAGGGGTCCCAGTACTTC. Encoded protein: CSVSPGDKGSQYF. The chain uses TRBV29-1 and TRBJ2-5; the D gene is possibly TRBD1 (6 bases). V was cut by 5 bases and J by 9 bases, with 19 bases left in between. CDR3 length: 13 residues. Germline V gene data show CDR1 as SQVTM and CDR2 as ANQGSEA. The full variable domain, rest sourced from reference TRBV29-1 and TRBJ2-5, is SAVISQKPSRDICQRGTSLTIQCQVDSQVTMMFWYRQQPGQSLTLIATANQGSEATYESGFVIDKFPISRPNLTFSTLTVSNMSPEDSSIYLCSVSPGDKGSQYFGPGTRLLVL.

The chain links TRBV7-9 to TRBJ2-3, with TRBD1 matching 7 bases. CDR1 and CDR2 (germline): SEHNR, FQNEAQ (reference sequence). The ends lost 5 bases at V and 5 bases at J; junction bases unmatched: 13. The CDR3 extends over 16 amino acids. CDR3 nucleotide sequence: TGTGCCAGCAGCCTCCGAGGACAGGTTGGGGGAGATACGCAGTATTTT. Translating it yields CASSLRGQVGGDTQYF.

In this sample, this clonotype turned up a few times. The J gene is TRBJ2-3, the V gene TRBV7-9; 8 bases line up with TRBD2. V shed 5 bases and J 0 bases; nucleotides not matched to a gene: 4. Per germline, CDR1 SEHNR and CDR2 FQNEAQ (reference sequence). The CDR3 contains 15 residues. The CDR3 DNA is TGTGCCAGCAGCACCAGACTAGCGAGCACAGATACGCAGTATTTT. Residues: CASSTRLASTDTQYF.

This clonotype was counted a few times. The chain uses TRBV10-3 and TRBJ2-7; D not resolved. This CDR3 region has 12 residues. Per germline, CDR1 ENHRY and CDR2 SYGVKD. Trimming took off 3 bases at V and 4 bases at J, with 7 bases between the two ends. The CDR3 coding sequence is TGTGCCATCAGTGATTCAACATACGAGCAGTACGTC. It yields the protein CAISDSTYEQYV.

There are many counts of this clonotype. CDR3 in DNA: TGCAGTGCTAGTTTGCCCGAGAGTGAGCAGTTCTTC. As protein: CSASLPESEQFF. The chain is built from TRBV20-1 and TRBJ2-1; D is unresolved. With 3 bases removed from V and 9 bases from J, the gap between germline ends came to 12 bases. Germline CDR1 is DFQATT and CDR2 is SNEGSKA (reference sequence). This CDR3 is built from 12 residues.

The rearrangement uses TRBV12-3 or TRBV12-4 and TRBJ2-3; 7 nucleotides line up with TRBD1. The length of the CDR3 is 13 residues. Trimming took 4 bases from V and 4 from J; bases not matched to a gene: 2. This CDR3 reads CASSYRGADTQYF. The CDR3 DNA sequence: TGTGCCAGCAGTTACAGGGGAGCAGATACGCAGTATTTT.

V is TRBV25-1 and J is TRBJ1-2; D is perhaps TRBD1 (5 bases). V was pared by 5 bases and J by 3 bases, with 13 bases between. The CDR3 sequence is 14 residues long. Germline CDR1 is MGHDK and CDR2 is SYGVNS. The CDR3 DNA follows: TGTGCCAGCAGTCCCTACGGGGGGGACTATGGCTACACCTTC. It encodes CASSPYGGDYGYTF.

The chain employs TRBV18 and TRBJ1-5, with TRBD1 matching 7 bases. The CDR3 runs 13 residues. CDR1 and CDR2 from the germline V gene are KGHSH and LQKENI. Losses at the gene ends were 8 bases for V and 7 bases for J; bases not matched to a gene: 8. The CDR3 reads CASRTGDGQPQHF. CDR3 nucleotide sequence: TGTGCCAGCCGTACAGGGGACGGACAGCCCCAGCATTTT.